This TCR beta chain was sequenced during a study of CD8 T cells in ankylosing spondylitis. The study's findings and limits: Characteristic, it appeared, of ankylosing spondylitis blood was a TCR beta motif of roughly 8 highly homologous variants. From matched ankylosing spondylitis synovial fluid, disease-linked clones were reportedly recovered at significantly enriched levels. Some of the motif variants had earlier been found in reactive arthritis patients' fluid and blood.

Making the TCR beta libraries involved quantitative 5'-RACE with molecular barcodes. Each CDR3 protein is one row after TCRdb ran MiXCR on the 5' RACE reads. The sample records under 250,000 distinct CDR3 sequences, approximately 7.6% being singletons. CDR1 and CDR2 (germline): LGHDT, YNNKEL (reference sequence). With V trimmed by 0 bases and J by 4 bases, 5 bases remained unmatched. The CDR3 is 16 residues long. This clonotype was observed a handful of times. The antigen remains unidentified. Sequenced input: blood, either unsorted or a sorted T cell fraction (not recorded which). The sequence came from a female donor with ankylosing spondylitis or in good health (not recorded which). The chain couples TRBV3-1 to TRBJ2-3, with 9 nucleotides matching TRBD2. In DNA form, the CDR3 reads TGTGCCAGCAGCCAAGACTTTAGCGGGAGAGCAGATACGCAGTATTTT. Translating gives CASSQDFSGRADTQYF.